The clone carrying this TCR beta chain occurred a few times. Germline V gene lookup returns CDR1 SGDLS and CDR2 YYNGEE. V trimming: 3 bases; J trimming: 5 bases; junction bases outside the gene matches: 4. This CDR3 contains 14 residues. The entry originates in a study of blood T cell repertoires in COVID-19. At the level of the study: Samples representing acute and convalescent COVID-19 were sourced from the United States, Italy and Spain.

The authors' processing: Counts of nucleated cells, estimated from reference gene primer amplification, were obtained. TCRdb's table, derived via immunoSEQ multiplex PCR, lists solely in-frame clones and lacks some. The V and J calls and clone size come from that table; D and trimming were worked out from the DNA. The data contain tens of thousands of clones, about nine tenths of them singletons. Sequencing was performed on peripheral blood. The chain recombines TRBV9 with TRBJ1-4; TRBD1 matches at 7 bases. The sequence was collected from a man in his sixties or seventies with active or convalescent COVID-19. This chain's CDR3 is CASSAGTENEKLFF. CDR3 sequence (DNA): TGTGCCAGCAGCGCCGGGACAGAAAATGAAAAACTGTTTTTT.